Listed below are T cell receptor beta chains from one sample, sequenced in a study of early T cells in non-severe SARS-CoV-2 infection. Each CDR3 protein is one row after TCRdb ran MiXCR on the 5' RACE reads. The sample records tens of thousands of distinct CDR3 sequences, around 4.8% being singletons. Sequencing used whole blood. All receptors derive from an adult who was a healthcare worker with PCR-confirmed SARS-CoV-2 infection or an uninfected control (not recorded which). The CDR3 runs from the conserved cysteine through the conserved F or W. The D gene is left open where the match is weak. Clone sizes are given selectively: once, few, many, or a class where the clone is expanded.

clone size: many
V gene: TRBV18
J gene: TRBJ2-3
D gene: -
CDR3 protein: CASSEKQINPGTRWTDTQYF
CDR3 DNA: TGTGCCAGCTCAGAGAAGCAGATAAACCCCGGGACACGCTGGACAGATACGCAGTATTTT

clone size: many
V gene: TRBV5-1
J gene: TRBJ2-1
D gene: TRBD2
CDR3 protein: CASSQSGVSYNEQFF
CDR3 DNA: TGCGCCAGCAGCCAAAGCGGGGTCTCCTACAATGAGCAGTTCTTC

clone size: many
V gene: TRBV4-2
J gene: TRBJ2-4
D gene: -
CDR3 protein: CASSLTSPVNIQYF
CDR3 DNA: TGTGCCAGCAGCCTGACTAGTCCCGTAAACATTCAGTACTTC

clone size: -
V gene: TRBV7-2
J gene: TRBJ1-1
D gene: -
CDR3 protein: CASSWNFNSEAFF
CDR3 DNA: TGTGCCAGCAGCTGGAACTTCAATTCAGAAGCTTTCTTT

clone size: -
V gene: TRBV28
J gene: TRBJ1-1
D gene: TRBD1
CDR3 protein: CASSSGQGNTEAFF
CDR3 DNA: TGTGCCAGCAGTTCAGGACAGGGAAACACTGAAGCTTTCTTT

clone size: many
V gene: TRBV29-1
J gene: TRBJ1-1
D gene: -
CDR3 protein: CSVGGLNTEAFF
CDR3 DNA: TGCAGCGTTGGGGGCTTGAACACTGAAGCTTTCTTT

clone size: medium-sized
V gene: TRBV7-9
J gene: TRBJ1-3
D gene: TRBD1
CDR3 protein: CASSWDSALNTIYF
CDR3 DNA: TGTGCCAGCAGCTGGGACAGCGCACTGAACACCATATATTTT

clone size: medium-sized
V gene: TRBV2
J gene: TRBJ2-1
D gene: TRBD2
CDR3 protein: CASRGGGPNEQFF
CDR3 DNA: TGTGCCAGCCGCGGCGGGGGGCCGAATGAGCAGTTCTTC

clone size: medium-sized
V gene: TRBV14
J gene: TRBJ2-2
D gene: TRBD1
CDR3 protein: CASSQRRQGRSGELFF
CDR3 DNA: TGTGCCAGCAGCCAACGGAGACAGGGGAGATCCGGGGAGCTGTTTTTT

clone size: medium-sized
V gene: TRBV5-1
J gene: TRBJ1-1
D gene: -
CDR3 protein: CASSPNLQGMNTEAFF
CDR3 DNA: TGCGCCAGCAGCCCCAACCTTCAGGGCATGAACACTGAAGCTTTCTTT

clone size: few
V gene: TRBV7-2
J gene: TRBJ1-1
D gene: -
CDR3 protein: CASSLKTGNTEAFF
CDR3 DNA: TGTGCCAGCAGCCTAAAGACGGGAAACACTGAAGCTTTCTTT

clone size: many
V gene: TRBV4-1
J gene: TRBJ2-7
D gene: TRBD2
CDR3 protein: CASSQERAGGKYEQYF
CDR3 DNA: TGCGCCAGCAGCCAAGAAAGAGCGGGGGGGAAATACGAGCAGTACTTC